The present T cell receptor beta chain was sequenced within a study of blood T cell repertoires in COVID-19. About the study: PBMCs, B-cell-depleted T cells, or T cells provided the cDNA or gDNA that made up the material.

Germline lookup yields CDR1 LGHDT and CDR2 YNNKEL (reference sequence). The CDR3 has 14 amino acids. As regards this clone: One junction end does not reproduce the germline sequence, and a read error may be involved.

Using immunoSEQ multiplex PCR, the repertoire was profiled, and TCRdb retains in-frame clones only, with some absent. The top ten hold 2.5% to 3% of the sample, which has fewer than 350,000 clones, 81% seen once. Sample: peripheral blood. This chain uses TRBV3-1 (or the pseudogene TRBV3-2) with TRBJ2-7; 8 positions match TRBD1. This receptor was taken from a woman aged 55-69 years with active or convalescent COVID-19. CDR3 residues: CASSQDPSTKGQAF. The CDR3 coding sequence is TGTGCCAGCAGCCAAGATCCCTCTACTAAGGGACAGGCCTTC.